This T cell receptor beta chain is drawn from a study of blood T cell repertoires in COVID-19. Looking at the study overall: Italy, Spain and the United States were the sources of the convalescent and acute COVID-19 samples.

The CDR3 contains 15 residues. Germline V gives CDR1 MDHEN, CDR2 SYDVKM. With 3 bases removed from V and 0 bases from J, the gap between germline ends came to 11 bases. The data were produced by immunoSEQ multiplex PCR, yet TCRdb's version contains in-frame clones alone and is incomplete. This sample has 410,000 or so clones, with about 88% found just once. The J gene is TRBJ1-1, the V gene TRBV28; no reliable D call. The clonotype comes from a middle-aged woman with COVID-19, enrolled during active disease. What was sequenced was peripheral blood. The CDR3: CASSFIGALNTEAFF. The CDR3 DNA follows: TGTGCCAGCAGTTTTATCGGAGCTTTGAACACTGAAGCTTTCTTT.